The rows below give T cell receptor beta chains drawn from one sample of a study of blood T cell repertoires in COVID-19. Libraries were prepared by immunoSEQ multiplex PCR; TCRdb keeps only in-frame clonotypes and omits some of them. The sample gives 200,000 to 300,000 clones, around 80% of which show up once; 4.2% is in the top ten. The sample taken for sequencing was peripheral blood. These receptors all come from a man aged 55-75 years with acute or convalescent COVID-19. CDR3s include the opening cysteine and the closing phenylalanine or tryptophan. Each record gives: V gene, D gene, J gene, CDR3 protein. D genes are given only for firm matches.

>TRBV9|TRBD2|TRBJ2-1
CASSVGTSGARGEQFF
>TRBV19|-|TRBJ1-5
CASSPGAGQPQHF
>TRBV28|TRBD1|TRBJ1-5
CASRSGQGALSNQPQHF
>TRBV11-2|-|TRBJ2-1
CASSRLGSSYNEQFF
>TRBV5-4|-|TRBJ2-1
CASNQDRNNEQFF
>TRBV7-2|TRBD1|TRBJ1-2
CASSKPTGVGYGYTF
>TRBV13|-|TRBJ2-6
CASSSGGSVSGANVLTF
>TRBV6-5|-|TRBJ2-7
CASSYEGSSYEQYF
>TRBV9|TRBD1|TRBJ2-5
CASSEQGLETQYF
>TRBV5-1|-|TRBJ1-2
CASSLDGYGYTF
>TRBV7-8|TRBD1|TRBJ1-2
CASSLARGQANGYTF
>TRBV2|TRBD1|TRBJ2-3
CASSLQGGTDTQYF
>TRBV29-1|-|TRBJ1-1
CSVVWASEAFF